Each of the 24 T cell receptor beta chains below was sequenced from the same sample in a study of PD-1 blockade in classical Hodgkin lymphoma. The time point: cycle 4 day 1 (C4D1), after around six weeks of nivolumab. Every patient had relapsed following autologous stem cell transplantation, and cohorts differed in brentuximab vedotin exposure. Measured with immunoSEQ multiplex PCR; TCRdb has only the in-frame clones, and not every one. The sample lists over 85,000 clones; 90% to 95% were seen once. Material: peripheral blood mononuclear cells (PBMCs), obtained before the fourth cycle of nivolumab. The receptors originated from a human donor with classical Hodgkin lymphoma.

J is TRBJ1-1 and V is TRBV7-9; D is uncertain. The CDR3 is 13 residues long. The V end lost 6 bases, the J end lost 3 bases, and 11 bases lay between the germline ends. Germline V CDR1 and CDR2: SEHNR, FQNEAQ (reference sequence). The CDR3 DNA follows: TGTGCCAGCAGTACGACGTCCGACACTGAAGCTTTCTTT. Translation: CASSTTSDTEAFF.

The chain links TRBV7-2 to TRBJ2-7; TRBD1 is a possible D gene (6 bases). The CDR3 has 13 amino acids. Looked up from germline, CDR1 is SGHTA and CDR2 is FQGNSA. V lost 4 bases and J lost 1, with 8 bases in between. The DNA for the CDR3 is TGTGCCAGCAGCTGGACAGTTTCCTACGAGCAGTACTTC. It codes for CASSWTVSYEQYF.

In this sample, this clone turned up once. V and J are TRBV30 and TRBJ1-4; TRBD1 aligns across 7 bases. This CDR3 has 13 amino acids. The trim removed 2 bases at V and 8 bases at J, leaving 5 bases unmatched. Germline CDR1 GTSNPN, CDR2 SVGIG (reference sequence). CDR3 bases: TGTGCCTGGAGTCGACAGGGATTCGAAAAACTGTTTTTT. Translating gives CAWSRQGFEKLFF. Full variable domain (rest looked up from reference TRBV30 and TRBJ1-4): SQTIHQWPATLVQPVGSPLSLECTVEGTSNPNLYWYRQAAGRGLQLLFYSVGIGQISSEVPQNLSASRPQDRQFILSSKKLLLSDSGFYLCAWSRQGFEKLFFGSGTQLSVL.

The V and J genes are TRBV11-3 and TRBJ2-3, with unresolved D. This CDR3 contains 13 residues. Trimming removed 5 bases from V and 0 bases from J, with 6 bases in between. The germline CDR1 and CDR2 sequences are SGHNT and YENEEA. The CDR3 DNA is TGTGCCAGCAGCCTCGAAAGCACAGATACGCAGTATTTT. Encoded protein: CASSLESTDTQYF.

The rearrangement joins TRBV27 to TRBJ2-1; 10 positions agree with TRBD2. CDR1 MNHEY and CDR2 SMNVEV come from the germline V gene (reference sequence). J lost 2 bases, V lost 5 bases, and 12 bases had no gene match. The length of the CDR3 is 18 residues. The CDR3 region is CASSPRWGLAYPYNEQFF. CDR3 nucleotide sequence: TGTGCCAGCAGTCCGCGCTGGGGACTAGCGTACCCCTACAATGAGCAGTTCTTC.

V and J are TRBV29-1 and TRBJ1-2; tentative D call: TRBD1 (6 bases). CDR3 length: 11 residues. Per the germline V gene, CDR1 is SQVTM and CDR2 is ANQGSEA. The germline V and J ends were trimmed by 4 bases and 7 bases, with 10 bases remaining between them. The CDR3, as DNA: TGCAGCGTTGGGGGGGCTGGTGGCTACACCTTC. It is translated as CSVGGAGGYTF.

The rearrangement joins TRBV27 to TRBJ2-2, with 10 bases that match TRBD2. V lost 6 bases, J lost 1 base, and 5 bases stayed unmatched. Germline CDR1 MNHEY, CDR2 SMNVEV (reference sequence). This CDR3 is built from 16 residues. CDR3 sequence: CASRKLAGMNTGELFF. CDR3 in DNA: TGTGCCAGCAGAAAACTAGCGGGGATGAACACCGGGGAGCTGTTTTTT.

This rearrangement joins TRBV13 to TRBJ2-5; 8 bases line up with TRBD1. V lost 4 bases to trimming and J lost 3 bases; unmatched junction nucleotides: 1. CDR3 length equals 13 residues. Germline values: CDR1 PRHDT, CDR2 FYEKMQ (reference sequence). The CDR3 sequence: CASSSGQEETQYF. Here the CDR3 DNA reads TGTGCCAGCAGCTCGGGACAGGAAGAGACCCAGTACTTC.

The rearrangement uses TRBV29-1 and TRBJ2-7; D not resolved. CDR3 length: 13 residues. Germline values: CDR1 SQVTM, CDR2 ANQGSEA. Trimming shortened V by 7 bases and J by 0 bases, and 13 bases separated the two germline ends. In DNA, the CDR3 is TGCAGCGCACATTTCACAGACTCCTACGAGCAGTACTTC. Translating it yields CSAHFTDSYEQYF.

V usage is TRBV19 and J usage is TRBJ1-2; the D is unclear. Germline V gene lookup returns CDR1 LNHDA and CDR2 SQIVND (reference sequence). With 2 bases removed from V and 4 bases from J, the gap between germline ends came to 14 bases. The CDR3 spans 15 residues. CDR3 coding DNA: TGTGCCAGTAGTATACCGACGGTACTACGCTATGGCTACACCTTC. Translation: CASSIPTVLRYGYTF.

The chain is built from TRBV11-2 and TRBJ2-5; 10 nucleotides agree with TRBD1. This CDR3 has 13 residues. Per germline, CDR1 SGHAT and CDR2 FQNNGV. V was clipped by 5 bases and J by 4 bases; unmatched bases: 1. The chain's CDR3 is CASSRDRGETQYF. The DNA for the CDR3 is TGTGCCAGCAGCCGGGACAGGGGAGAGACCCAGTACTTC.

This clone was picked up one time. The CDR3 region has the DNA TGTGCCAGCAGTTCCACCGACAAACCCTTCTACAATGAGCAGTTCTTC. The encoded protein is CASSSTDKPFYNEQFF. This chain joins TRBV28 and TRBJ2-1; D is ambiguous. The CDR3 has 16 amino acids. Germline V gene lookup returns CDR1 MDHEN and CDR2 SYDVKM. V was cut by 4 bases and J by 3 bases, with 16 bases left in between.

The gene calls are TRBV28 and TRBJ1-4, with 9 bases lining up with TRBD1. J lost 8 bases, V lost 6 bases, and 7 bases had no gene match. CDR3 length equals 14 residues. Germline CDR1 reads MDHEN; CDR2 reads SYDVKM. CDR3 sequence reads: CASREQGAGEKLFF. The CDR3 DNA follows: TGTGCCAGCAGGGAACAGGGGGCAGGGGAAAAACTGTTTTTT.

The sample holds one count of this clone. The CDR3 is CASSFKPVVTEAFF. The CDR3 DNA is TGTGCCAGCAGCTTCAAACCAGTAGTGACTGAAGCTTTCTTT. The chain employs TRBV9 and TRBJ1-1; no clear D. The V gene's germline CDR1 is SGDLS and CDR2 YYNGEE. The CDR3 is 14 amino acids. V dropped 4 bases and J dropped 5 bases, with 15 bases sitting between them.

Remarks on this clone: A junction end diverges from the germline sequence, so it may reflect a read error. The chain recombines TRBV28 with TRBJ2-1, with D possibly being TRBD2 (7 bases). CDR3 length: 17 amino acids. Germline V gene data show CDR1 as MDHEN and CDR2 as SYDVKM. CDR3 sequence (DNA): TGTGCCAGCAGAAAAGATCGGGGGGCCGCGTCCTACAATGAGCAGCTCTTC. Translating it yields CASRKDRGAASYNEQLF.

The rearrangement uses TRBV5-1 and TRBJ2-1; TRBD2 matches at 8 bases. Germline V gene sequence: CDR1 SGHRS, CDR2 YFSETQ. The CDR3 runs 15 residues. V was clipped by 3 bases and J by 7 bases; unmatched bases: 9. The CDR3 loop is CASSSLAEKRNEQFF. For the CDR3, the DNA is TGCGCCAGCAGCTCACTAGCGGAAAAGAGGAATGAGCAGTTCTTC.

V is TRBV27 and J is TRBJ1-2; possibly TRBD1 for D (6 bases). The CDR3 totals 12 residues. Trimming shortened V by 9 bases and J by 6 bases, and 14 bases separated the two germline ends. The germline gives CDR1 MNHEY, CDR2 SMNVEV (reference sequence). CDR3 DNA sequence: TGTGCCAGTCGGACCGGGGGCGATGGCTACACCTTC. It specifies CASRTGGDGYTF.

The chain joins TRBV6-5 to TRBJ1-4; the match to TRBD1 covers 9 bases. CDR3 length: 15 residues. With V trimmed by 5 bases and J by 8 bases, 9 bases remained unmatched. Germline V gene sequence: CDR1 MNHEY, CDR2 SVGAGI. CDR3: CASSPGQGSFEKLFF. CDR3 nucleotide sequence: TGTGCCAGCAGTCCTGGACAGGGGTCGTTCGAAAAACTGTTTTTT.

The chain couples TRBV6-4 to TRBJ2-1; the D gene is possibly TRBD2 (5 bases). The CDR3 sequence is 14 residues long. Germline CDR1 and CDR2: MRHNA and SNTAGT. Between the trimmed V and J ends, which lost 6 bases and 8 bases, there was a span of 17 bases. The CDR3 nucleotides are TGTGCCAGCAGCCGGGAAATTTGGATCCATGAGCAGTTCTTC. Translating gives CASSREIWIHEQFF.

This chain joins TRBV29-1 and TRBJ2-5; 7 bases agree with TRBD2. There are 14 residues in the CDR3. The germline V gene encodes CDR1 SQVTM and CDR2 ANQGSEA. The trim removed 4 bases at V and 4 bases at J, leaving 9 bases unmatched. CDR3 loop: CSVARREFRETQYF. The CDR3 DNA is TGCAGCGTTGCCCGGCGGGAGTTCAGAGAGACCCAGTACTTC.

V is TRBV29-1 and J is TRBJ1-2; a possible D gene is TRBD1 (5 bases). With 5 bases removed from V and 7 bases from J, the gap between germline ends came to 20 bases. The CDR3 runs 14 residues. Germline lookup yields CDR1 SQVTM and CDR2 ANQGSEA. The CDR3 bases are TGCAGCGTTCTCCCGGGACCCCCGGCGGGTGGCTACACCTTC. This gives the protein CSVLPGPPAGGYTF.

The chain is built from TRBV19 and TRBJ2-1; 7 bases fit TRBD1. Germline CDR1 is LNHDA and CDR2 is SQIVND (reference sequence). Unmatched junction bases numbered 4, after V lost 5 bases and J lost 0 bases. CDR3 length: 15 amino acids. The CDR3 region is CASSLGQSSYNEQFF. CDR3 nucleotides: TGTGCCAGTAGTTTGGGACAGAGCTCCTACAATGAGCAGTTCTTC.

J is TRBJ2-3 and V is TRBV11-2, with D hard to call. CDR3 length: 17 residues. The ends were cut back, 2 bases at V and 2 bases at J, with 17 bases in the middle. Germline V gene lookup returns CDR1 SGHAT and CDR2 FQNNGV. CDR3 nucleotides: TGTGCCAGCAGCTTAAGGGTAATAGGTACAAACACAGATACGCAGTATTTT. It is translated as CASSLRVIGTNTDTQYF.

The chain couples TRBV11-2 to TRBJ2-3, with D unresolved. This CDR3 comprises 13 residues. V lost 4 bases to trimming and J lost 0 bases, with 5 bases between them. Germline values: CDR1 SGHAT, CDR2 FQNNGV. CDR3 coding DNA: TGTGCCAGCAGCTCTCCTAGCACAGATACGCAGTATTTT. Translating it yields CASSSPSTDTQYF.